Listed below are T cell receptor beta chains from one sample, sequenced in a study of blood T cell repertoires in COVID-19. TCRdb's copy holds only in-frame clones and misses some; the assay was immunoSEQ multiplex PCR. The table has 100,000 to 130,000 clones, 80% to 85% seen once. The specimen was peripheral blood. The receptors were sampled from a human donor in a cohort sampled during active COVID-19. Both conserved end residues are part of each CDR3. A D gene is named only where the DNA matches it firmly. The size of a clone is reported for some rows only, either as once, few or many, or as a class for expanded clones.

d_gene: NA
v_gene: TRBV11-2
j_gene: TRBJ1-2
abundance: once
CDR3nt: TGTGCCAGCAGCGCTATTATGGGAAGCAGGGAAAATAACTATGGCTACACCTTC
CDR3aa: CASSAIMGSRENNYGYTF

d_gene: NA
v_gene: TRBV6-6
j_gene: TRBJ1-1
abundance: NA
CDR3nt: TGTGCCAGCAGTTACTCCCGCGGCGGGAACACTGAAGCTTTCTTT
CDR3aa: CASSYSRGGNTEAFF

d_gene: TRBD1
v_gene: TRBV5-1
j_gene: TRBJ1-4
abundance: few
CDR3nt: TGCGCCAGCAGCTTACAGGGGGCGGATGAAAAACTGTTTTTT
CDR3aa: CASSLQGADEKLFF

d_gene: TRBD1
v_gene: TRBV5-6
j_gene: TRBJ1-1
abundance: few
CDR3nt: TGTGCCAGCAGCCTACTGACAGGGGGGGTTGGAGTGTTCACTGAAGCTTTCTTT
CDR3aa: CASSLLTGGVGVFTEAFF

d_gene: TRBD1
v_gene: TRBV19
j_gene: TRBJ1-2
abundance: once
CDR3nt: TGTGCCAGTAGTGGAGAAGGACAGGGAAACTATGGCTACACCTTC
CDR3aa: CASSGEGQGNYGYTF

d_gene: TRBD1
v_gene: TRBV10-3
j_gene: TRBJ2-1
abundance: once
CDR3nt: TGTGCCATTGGGACAGTGCAGATTAATGAGCAGTTCTTC
CDR3aa: CAIGTVQINEQFF

d_gene: NA
v_gene: TRBV9
j_gene: TRBJ2-7
abundance: NA
CDR3nt: TGTGCCAGCAGCGCTGGACAGTCCTACGAGCAGTACTTC
CDR3aa: CASSAGQSYEQYF

d_gene: NA
v_gene: TRBV6-1
j_gene: TRBJ1-3
abundance: NA
CDR3nt: TGTGCCAGCAGTGAACTGGGGAGAAGTGAAGACACCATATATTTT
CDR3aa: CASSELGRSEDTIYF

d_gene: TRBD2
v_gene: TRBV4-3
j_gene: TRBJ2-7
abundance: NA
CDR3nt: TGCGCCAGCAGCCAAGATAAGGGACCGGGACTAGCGCGCCACGAGCAGTACTTC
CDR3aa: CASSQDKGPGLARHEQYF

d_gene: TRBD2
v_gene: TRBV4-2
j_gene: TRBJ2-7
abundance: NA
CDR3nt: TGTGCCAGCAGCCCCTACAAGGCTAGCGGGAGTAACGAGCAGTACTTC
CDR3aa: CASSPYKASGSNEQYF

d_gene: NA
v_gene: TRBV6-6
j_gene: TRBJ1-5
abundance: NA
CDR3nt: TGTGCCAGCAGTTACTCGAATAGTAATCAGCCCCAGCATTTT
CDR3aa: CASSYSNSNQPQHF

d_gene: NA
v_gene: TRBV7-8
j_gene: TRBJ1-5
abundance: NA
CDR3nt: TGTGCCAGCAGCTTAGCGTCGGGAGGGGGCAATCAGCCCCAGCATTTT
CDR3aa: CASSLASGGGNQPQHF

d_gene: NA
v_gene: TRBV21-1
j_gene: TRBJ1-4
abundance: NA
CDR3nt: TGTGCCAGCAGCATGATCCGGGACAGGGGAACAACTAATGAAAAACTGTTTTTT
CDR3aa: CASSMIRDRGTTNEKLFF

d_gene: NA
v_gene: TRBV7-2
j_gene: TRBJ2-7
abundance: NA
CDR3nt: TGTGCCAGCAGCCTCACAGGGACCTACGAGCAGTACTTC
CDR3aa: CASSLTGTYEQYF

d_gene: TRBD1
v_gene: TRBV5-4
j_gene: TRBJ1-2
abundance: few
CDR3nt: TGTGCCAGCAGCTTATCGGGACAGAGCTATGGCTACACCTTC
CDR3aa: CASSLSGQSYGYTF

d_gene: TRBD1
v_gene: TRBV5-1
j_gene: TRBJ2-3
abundance: few
CDR3nt: TGCGCCAGCGGGACAGGGAGCAGCACAGATACGCAGTATTTT
CDR3aa: CASGTGSSTDTQYF

d_gene: NA
v_gene: TRBV7-8
j_gene: TRBJ1-1
abundance: once
CDR3nt: TGTGCCAGCAGCTTTCGTACTGAAGCTTTCTTT
CDR3aa: CASSFRTEAFF

d_gene: TRBD1
v_gene: TRBV6-6
j_gene: TRBJ2-2
abundance: NA
CDR3nt: TGTGCCAGCAGCCGACTCAATCCGGGACAGTCGAACACCGGGGAGCTGTTTTTT
CDR3aa: CASSRLNPGQSNTGELFF

d_gene: TRBD2
v_gene: TRBV28
j_gene: TRBJ2-2
abundance: many
CDR3nt: TGTGCCAGCAGACCAGGGAGTAGCGGGATTGGGGGAACCGGGGAGCTGTTTTTT
CDR3aa: CASRPGSSGIGGTGELFF

d_gene: TRBD2
v_gene: TRBV7-9
j_gene: TRBJ2-2
abundance: NA
CDR3nt: TGTGCCAGCAGCGTTACTAGCGTGAACACCGGGGAGCTGTTTTTT
CDR3aa: CASSVTSVNTGELFF

d_gene: TRBD1
v_gene: TRBV7-2
j_gene: TRBJ2-7
abundance: NA
CDR3nt: TGTGCCAGCAGCCCTGGGACAGGGCCCTACGAGCAGTACTTC
CDR3aa: CASSPGTGPYEQYF

d_gene: NA
v_gene: TRBV18
j_gene: TRBJ2-2
abundance: few
CDR3nt: TGTGCCAGCTCAACTGCCCGTACCGGGGAGCTGTTTTTT
CDR3aa: CASSTARTGELFF

d_gene: NA
v_gene: TRBV18
j_gene: TRBJ1-1
abundance: NA
CDR3nt: TGTGCCAGCTCACCACTTGTACGGGATATGAACACTGAAGCTTTCTTT
CDR3aa: CASSPLVRDMNTEAFF

d_gene: NA
v_gene: TRBV29-1
j_gene: TRBJ2-2
abundance: once
CDR3nt: TGCAGCGTTGGGGACACGAACACCGGGGAGCTGTTTTTT
CDR3aa: CSVGDTNTGELFF

d_gene: NA
v_gene: TRBV5-1
j_gene: TRBJ1-5
abundance: NA
CDR3nt: TGCGCCAGCAGCTTGGATGGGCACAATCAGCCCCAGCATTTT
CDR3aa: CASSLDGHNQPQHF

d_gene: NA
v_gene: TRBV3-1/TRBV3-2
j_gene: TRBJ2-2
abundance: NA
CDR3nt: TGTGCCAGCAGCCGAGGACAGAACACCGGGGAGCTGTTTTTT
CDR3aa: CASSRGQNTGELFF

d_gene: NA
v_gene: TRBV24-1
j_gene: TRBJ2-1
abundance: NA
CDR3nt: TGTGCCACCAGTGGATTTAGCGGCAATTACAATGAGCAGTTCTTC
CDR3aa: CATSGFSGNYNEQFF

d_gene: TRBD2
v_gene: TRBV20-1
j_gene: TRBJ2-5
abundance: NA
CDR3nt: TGCAGTGCTAGTAGGACTAGCGCAGTCCAAGAGACCCAGTACTTC
CDR3aa: CSASRTSAVQETQYF

d_gene: TRBD1
v_gene: TRBV19
j_gene: TRBJ1-5
abundance: NA
CDR3nt: TGTGCCAGTAGTGGGACAGGGGGCAATCAGCCCCAGCATTTT
CDR3aa: CASSGTGGNQPQHF

d_gene: NA
v_gene: TRBV28
j_gene: TRBJ1-6
abundance: NA
CDR3nt: TGTGCCAGCAGCTCCGGGGGTCTGGGTAATTCACCCCTCCACTTT
CDR3aa: CASSSGGLGNSPLHF

d_gene: TRBD1
v_gene: TRBV29-1
j_gene: TRBJ1-2
abundance: NA
CDR3nt: TGCAGCGTGGGACAGGGGGCGGGTGGCTACACCTTC
CDR3aa: CSVGQGAGGYTF

d_gene: NA
v_gene: TRBV6-6
j_gene: TRBJ2-1
abundance: NA
CDR3nt: TGTGCCAGCAGTTATTGGACTATTGAGGGGAGTGATTTCTTC
CDR3aa: CASSYWTIEGSDFF

d_gene: TRBD1
v_gene: TRBV23-1
j_gene: TRBJ2-3
abundance: NA
CDR3nt: TGCGCCAGCAGTCAATCGAAGGTGGGACAGACCACAGATACGCAGTATTTT
CDR3aa: CASSQSKVGQTTDTQYF

d_gene: NA
v_gene: TRBV5-8
j_gene: TRBJ2-1
abundance: few
CDR3nt: TGTGCCGGTCAGAAGAGACAGACATACAATGAGCAGTTCTTC
CDR3aa: CAGQKRQTYNEQFF

d_gene: TRBD2
v_gene: TRBV5-1
j_gene: TRBJ2-5
abundance: few
CDR3nt: TGCGCCAGCAGCTTCTCTCTCCTAGCGGGAGGGCCAGGAGAGACCCAGTACTTC
CDR3aa: CASSFSLLAGGPGETQYF

d_gene: NA
v_gene: TRBV5-1
j_gene: TRBJ1-4
abundance: NA
CDR3nt: TGCGCCAGCAGCTTGGCAGGGGCCGGAAAACTGTTTTTT
CDR3aa: CASSLAGAGKLFF

d_gene: TRBD2
v_gene: TRBV7-9
j_gene: TRBJ2-1
abundance: once
CDR3nt: TGTGCCAGCAGCTTTGCGGGAGGGAATGAGCAGTTCTTC
CDR3aa: CASSFAGGNEQFF

d_gene: TRBD2
v_gene: TRBV12-5
j_gene: TRBJ2-5
abundance: NA
CDR3nt: TGTGCTAGTGGTCTGGCTAGCGGAGGGGTTCTACAAGAGACCCAGTACTTC
CDR3aa: CASGLASGGVLQETQYF

d_gene: TRBD1
v_gene: TRBV6-7
j_gene: TRBJ1-5
abundance: NA
CDR3nt: TGTGCCAGCAGCATTCCCTCAGGGGGTAGCAATCAGCCCCAGCATTTT
CDR3aa: CASSIPSGGSNQPQHF

d_gene: TRBD1
v_gene: TRBV11-2
j_gene: TRBJ2-3
abundance: NA
CDR3nt: TGTGCCAGCAGCAAGGACAGGGGGTCGAATACGCAGTATTTT
CDR3aa: CASSKDRGSNTQYF

d_gene: TRBD2
v_gene: TRBV5-1
j_gene: TRBJ2-7
abundance: NA
CDR3nt: TGCGCCAGCAGCTTGGGACTAGCGGGAGACCTCGAGCAGTACTTC
CDR3aa: CASSLGLAGDLEQYF

d_gene: NA
v_gene: TRBV2
j_gene: TRBJ2-7
abundance: NA
CDR3nt: TGTGCCAGGTCAACAGCAAGCCTAACCTACGAGCAGTACTTC
CDR3aa: CARSTASLTYEQYF

d_gene: NA
v_gene: TRBV7-8
j_gene: TRBJ1-2
abundance: medium-sized
CDR3nt: TGTGCCAGCAGCTTAGGGAACTCGGGGTCCCTACACTATGGCTACACCTTC
CDR3aa: CASSLGNSGSLHYGYTF

d_gene: NA
v_gene: TRBV12-3/TRBV12-4
j_gene: TRBJ1-2
abundance: NA
CDR3nt: TGTGCCAGCAGTTTAAGGCGGACTTATGGCTACACCTTC
CDR3aa: CASSLRRTYGYTF

d_gene: TRBD2
v_gene: TRBV12-3/TRBV12-4
j_gene: TRBJ2-2
abundance: NA
CDR3nt: TGTGCCAGCAGAGCTAGCGGATCCGGGGAGCTGTTTTTT
CDR3aa: CASRASGSGELFF

d_gene: NA
v_gene: TRBV12-3/TRBV12-4
j_gene: TRBJ2-5
abundance: NA
CDR3nt: TGTGCCAGCAGTACAGACAGTGCGGTGACCCAGTACTTC
CDR3aa: CASSTDSAVTQYF

d_gene: TRBD1
v_gene: TRBV7-9
j_gene: TRBJ2-7
abundance: NA
CDR3nt: TGTGCCAGCAGCCCACTGGGACAGGTAGGGGAGCAGTACTTC
CDR3aa: CASSPLGQVGEQYF

d_gene: NA
v_gene: TRBV7-6
j_gene: TRBJ2-1
abundance: NA
CDR3nt: TGTGCCAGCAGCTTAGTGGGAGGACCATACAATGAGCAGTTCTTC
CDR3aa: CASSLVGGPYNEQFF